The source of this T cell receptor beta chain is a study of T cells after yellow fever vaccination. About the study: When fractions had low cell numbers, they were prepared with SMART-Seq v4 Ultra Low Input. Study results and limitations: Subsequent booster samples again held most clones from primary vaccination (more than 95% CD4, roughly 91% CD8).

TCRdb fed the 5' RACE reads into MiXCR, producing one record per CDR3 protein. The table shows roughly 160,000 distinct CDR3 sequences, with 9.3% occurring only once. V lost 0 bases and J lost 7, with 13 bases in between. The germline V gene encodes CDR1 MGHRA and CDR2 YSYEKL. CDR3 size: 16 residues. Concerning this clonotype itself: Its cognate antigen is unknown.

This clonotype was obtained from a man between 18 and 35 years old who received the YFV17D yellow fever vaccine. The chain combines TRBV4-1 with TRBJ1-6; possible D gene TRBD1, 5 bases. Sequenced material: CD8+ T cells sorted from PBMCs, taken 45 days after the yellow fever booster vaccination. The CDR3 here is CASSQEGRVRNSPLHF. For the CDR3, the DNA is TGCGCCAGCAGCCAAGAAGGCAGGGTTCGGAATTCACCCCTCCACTTT.